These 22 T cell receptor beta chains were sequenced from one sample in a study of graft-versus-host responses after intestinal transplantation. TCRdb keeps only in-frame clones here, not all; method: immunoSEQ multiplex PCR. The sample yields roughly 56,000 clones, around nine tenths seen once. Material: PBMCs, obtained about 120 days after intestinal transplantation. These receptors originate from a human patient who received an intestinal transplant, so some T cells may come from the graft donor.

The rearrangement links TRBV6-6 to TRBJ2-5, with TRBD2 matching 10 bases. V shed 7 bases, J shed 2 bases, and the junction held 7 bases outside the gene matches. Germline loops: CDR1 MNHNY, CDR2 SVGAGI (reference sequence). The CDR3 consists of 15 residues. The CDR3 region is CASKERGGQQETQYF. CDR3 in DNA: TGTGCCAGCAAAGAGCGGGGGGGACAACAAGAGACCCAGTACTTC.

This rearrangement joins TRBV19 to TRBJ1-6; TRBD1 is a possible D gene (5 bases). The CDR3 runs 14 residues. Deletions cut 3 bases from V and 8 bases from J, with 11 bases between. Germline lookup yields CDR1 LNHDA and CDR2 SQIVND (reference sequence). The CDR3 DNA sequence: TGTGCCAGTAGTATCCCGGGGGGGGATTCACCCCTCCACTTT. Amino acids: CASSIPGGDSPLHF.

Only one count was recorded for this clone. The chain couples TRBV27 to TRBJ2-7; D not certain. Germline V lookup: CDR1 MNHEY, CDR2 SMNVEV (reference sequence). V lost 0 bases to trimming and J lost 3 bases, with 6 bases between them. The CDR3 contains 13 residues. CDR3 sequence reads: CASSLSFSYEQYF. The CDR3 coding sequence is TGTGCCAGCAGTTTATCTTTCAGCTACGAGCAGTACTTC.

The CDR3 loop is CASSTRQGGDTIYF. DNA of the CDR3: TGTGCCAGCAGCACCCGACAGGGTGGGGACACCATATATTTT. The V gene is TRBV9, the J gene TRBJ1-3; 7 bases line up with TRBD1. Germline V gene data show CDR1 as SGDLS and CDR2 as YYNGEE. The V gene end was trimmed by 4 bases and the J gene end by 8 bases; junction bases not matched to a gene: 9. The length of the CDR3 is 14 residues.

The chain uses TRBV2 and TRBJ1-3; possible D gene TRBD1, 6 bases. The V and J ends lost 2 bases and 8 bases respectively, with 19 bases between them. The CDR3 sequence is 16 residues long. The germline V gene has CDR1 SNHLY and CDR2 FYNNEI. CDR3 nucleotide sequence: TGTGCCAGCAGTGAACCCGGACAGCCGGAGCTGGACACCATATATTTT. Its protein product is CASSEPGQPELDTIYF.

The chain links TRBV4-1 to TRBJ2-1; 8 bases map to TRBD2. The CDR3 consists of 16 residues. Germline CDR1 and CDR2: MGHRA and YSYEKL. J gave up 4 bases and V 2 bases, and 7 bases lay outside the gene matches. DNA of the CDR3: TGCGCCAGCAGCCAATTCGGGGGGGCAGAGTACAATGAGCAGTTCTTC. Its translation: CASSQFGGAEYNEQFF.

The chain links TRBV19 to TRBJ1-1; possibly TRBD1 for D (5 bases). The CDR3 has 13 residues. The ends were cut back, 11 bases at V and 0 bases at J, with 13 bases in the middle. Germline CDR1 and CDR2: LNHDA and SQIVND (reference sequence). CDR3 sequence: CAARQHMNTEAFF. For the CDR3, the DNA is TGTGCCGCCCGACAGCACATGAACACTGAAGCTTTCTTT.

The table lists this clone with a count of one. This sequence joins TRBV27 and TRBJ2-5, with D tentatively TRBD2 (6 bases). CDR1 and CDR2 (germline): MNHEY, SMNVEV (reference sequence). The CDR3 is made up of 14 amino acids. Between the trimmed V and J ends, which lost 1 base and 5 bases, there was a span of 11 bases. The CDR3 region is CASSLFASVETQYF. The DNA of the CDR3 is TGTGCCAGCAGTTTATTTGCTAGCGTTGAGACCCAGTACTTC.

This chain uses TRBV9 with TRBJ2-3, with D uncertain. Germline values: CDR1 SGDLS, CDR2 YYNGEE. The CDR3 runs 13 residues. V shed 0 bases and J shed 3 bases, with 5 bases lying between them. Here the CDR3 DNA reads TGTGCCAGCAGCGTAGAGTGGACAGATACGCAGTATTTT. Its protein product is CASSVEWTDTQYF.

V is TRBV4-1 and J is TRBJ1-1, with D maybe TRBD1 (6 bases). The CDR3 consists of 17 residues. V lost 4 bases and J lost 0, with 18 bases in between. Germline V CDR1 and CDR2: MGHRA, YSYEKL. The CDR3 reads CASSPGGVGPMNTEAFF. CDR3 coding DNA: TGCGCCAGCAGCCCGGGGGGCGTGGGCCCAATGAACACTGAAGCTTTCTTT.

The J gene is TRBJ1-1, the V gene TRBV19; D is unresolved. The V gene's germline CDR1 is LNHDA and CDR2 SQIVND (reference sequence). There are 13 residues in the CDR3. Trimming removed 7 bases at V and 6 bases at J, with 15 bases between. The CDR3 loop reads CASIGSAIPEAFF. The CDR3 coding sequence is TGTGCCAGTATAGGGTCGGCAATCCCTGAAGCTTTCTTT.

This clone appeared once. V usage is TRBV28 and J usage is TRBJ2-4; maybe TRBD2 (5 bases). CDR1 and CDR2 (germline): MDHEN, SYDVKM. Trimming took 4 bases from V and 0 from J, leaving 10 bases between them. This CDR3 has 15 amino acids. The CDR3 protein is CASSSPRGAKNIQYF. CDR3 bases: TGTGCCAGCAGTTCCCCCCGGGGAGCCAAAAACATTCAGTACTTC.

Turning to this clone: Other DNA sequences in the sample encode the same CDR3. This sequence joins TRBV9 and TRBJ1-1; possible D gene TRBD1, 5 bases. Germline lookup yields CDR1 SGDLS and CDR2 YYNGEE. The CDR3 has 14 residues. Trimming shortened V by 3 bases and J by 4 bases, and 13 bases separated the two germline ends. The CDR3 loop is CASSAGASGTEAFF. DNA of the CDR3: TGTGCCAGCAGCGCTGGGGCGTCGGGCACTGAAGCTTTCTTT. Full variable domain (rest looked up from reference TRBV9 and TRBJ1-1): DSGVTQTPKHLITATGQRVTLRCSPRSGDLSVYWYQQSLDQGLQFLIQYYNGEERAKGNILERFSAQQFPDLHSELNLSSLELGDSALYFCASSAGASGTEAFFGQGTRLTVV.

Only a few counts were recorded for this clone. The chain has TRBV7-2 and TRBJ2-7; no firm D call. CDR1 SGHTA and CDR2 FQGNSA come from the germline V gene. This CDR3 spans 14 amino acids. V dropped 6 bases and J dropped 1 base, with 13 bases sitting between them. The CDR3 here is CASRVSSPSYEQYF. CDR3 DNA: TGTGCCAGCAGGGTCTCCAGTCCTTCCTACGAGCAGTACTTC.

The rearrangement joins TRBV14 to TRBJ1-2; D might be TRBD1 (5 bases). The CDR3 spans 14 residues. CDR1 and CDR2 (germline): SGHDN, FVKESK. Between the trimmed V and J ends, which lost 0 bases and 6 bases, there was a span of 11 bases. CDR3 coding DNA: TGTGCCAGCAGCCAAGATCCGTGGGGGGATGGCTACACCTTC. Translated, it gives CASSQDPWGDGYTF.

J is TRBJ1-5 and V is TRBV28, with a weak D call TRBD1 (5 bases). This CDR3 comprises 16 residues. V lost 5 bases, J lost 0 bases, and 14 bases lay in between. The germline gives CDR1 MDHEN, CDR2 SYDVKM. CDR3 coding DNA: TGTGCCAGCAGTCCATGGGGCGGGTCTAGCAATCAGCCCCAGCATTTT. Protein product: CASSPWGGSSNQPQHF. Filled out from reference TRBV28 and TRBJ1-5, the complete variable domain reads DVKVTQSSRYLVKRTGEKVFLECVQDMDHENMFWYRQDPGLGLRLIYFSYDVKMKEKGDIPEGYSVSREKKERFSLILESASTNQTSMYLCASSPWGGSSNQPQHFGDGTRLSIL.

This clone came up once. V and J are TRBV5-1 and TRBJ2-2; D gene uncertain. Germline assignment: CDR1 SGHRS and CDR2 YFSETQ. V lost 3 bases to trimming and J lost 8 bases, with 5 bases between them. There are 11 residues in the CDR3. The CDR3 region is CASSSRGELFF. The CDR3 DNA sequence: TGCGCCAGCAGCTCCCGGGGGGAGCTGTTTTTT.

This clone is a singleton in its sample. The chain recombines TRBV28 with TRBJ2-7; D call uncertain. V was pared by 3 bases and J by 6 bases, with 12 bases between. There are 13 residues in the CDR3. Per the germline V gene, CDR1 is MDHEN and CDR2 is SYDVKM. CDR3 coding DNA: TGTGCCAGCAGTTTTGGGTCTGGCCGCGAGCAGTACTTC. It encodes CASSFGSGREQYF.

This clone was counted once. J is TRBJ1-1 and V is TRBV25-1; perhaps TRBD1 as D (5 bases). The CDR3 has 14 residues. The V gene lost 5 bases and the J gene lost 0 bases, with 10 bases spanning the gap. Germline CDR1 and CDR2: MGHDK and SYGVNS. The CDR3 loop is CASSWGLLNTEAFF. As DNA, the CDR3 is TGTGCCAGCAGTTGGGGACTGTTGAACACTGAAGCTTTCTTT. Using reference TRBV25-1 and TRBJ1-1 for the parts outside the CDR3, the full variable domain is EADIYQTPRYLVIGTGKKITLECSQTMGHDKMYWYQQDPGMELHLIHYSYGVNSTEKGDLSSESTVSRIRTEHFPLTLESARPSHTSQYLCASSWGLLNTEAFFGQGTRLTVV.

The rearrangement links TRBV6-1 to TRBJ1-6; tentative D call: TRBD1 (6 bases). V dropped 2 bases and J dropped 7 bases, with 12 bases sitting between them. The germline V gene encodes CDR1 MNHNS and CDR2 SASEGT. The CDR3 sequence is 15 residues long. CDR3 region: CASSEWGALNSPLHF. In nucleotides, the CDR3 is TGTGCCAGCAGTGAATGGGGGGCGTTAAATTCACCCCTCCACTTT.

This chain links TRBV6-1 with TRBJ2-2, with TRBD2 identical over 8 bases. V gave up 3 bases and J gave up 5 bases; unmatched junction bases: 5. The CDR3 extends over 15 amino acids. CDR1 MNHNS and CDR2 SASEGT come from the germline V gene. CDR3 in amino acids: CASSDGLARTGELFF. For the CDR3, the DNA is TGTGCCAGCAGTGACGGACTAGCTCGAACCGGGGAGCTGTTTTTT.

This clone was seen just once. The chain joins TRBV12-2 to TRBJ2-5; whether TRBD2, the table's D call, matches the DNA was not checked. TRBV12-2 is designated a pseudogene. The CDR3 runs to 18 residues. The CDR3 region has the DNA TGTGCAAGTCGCCGACCGGGAATAGCGGGGGGCTACAACGAGACCCAGTACTTC. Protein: CASRRPGIAGGYNETQYF.